One and the same sample provided the 2 T cell receptor beta chains below, sequenced in a study of identical twins. Each CDR3 protein is one row after TCRdb ran MiXCR on the 5' RACE reads. The sample has approximately 1.8 million distinct CDR3 sequences, roughly a third seen once. Input material: cord blood. The receptors derive from a newborn girl in good health.

The chain has TRBV10-3 and TRBJ2-2; D gene ambiguous. The length of the CDR3 is 16 residues. Trimming shortened V by 2 bases and J by 3 bases, and 13 bases separated the two germline ends. CDR1 ENHRY and CDR2 SYGVKD come from the germline V gene. The CDR3 DNA follows: TGTGCCATCAGTGAGCCAGAGGTCGGTTACACCGGGGAGCTGTTTTTT. Translating gives CAISEPEVGYTGELFF.

This clonotype turned up a few times. The gene calls are TRBV3-1 and TRBJ2-7; D is unclear. This CDR3 comprises 14 residues. The germline V gene has CDR1 LGHDT and CDR2 YNNKEL (reference sequence). Between the trimmed V and J ends, which lost 2 bases and 0 bases, there was a span of 8 bases. This chain's CDR3 is CASSQLQSSYEQYF. The CDR3 nucleotides read TGTGCCAGCAGCCAACTACAAAGCTCCTACGAGCAGTACTTC.